The source of this T cell receptor beta chain is a study of T cell responses to AZD1222 COVID-19 vaccine. Overall study findings and caveats: Baseline serostatus was positive in only six or seven AZD1222 recipients. Repertoire sampling happened only post peak T cell response.

Only in-frame clones appear in the TCRdb table, and some are missing; sequencing was by immunoSEQ multiplex PCR. The sample holds some 150,000 clones, 88% seen once. Details on this clone: Its cognate antigen is unknown.

The CDR3 runs to 14 residues. CDR1 and CDR2 (germline): GTSNPN, SVGIG (reference sequence). The ends were cut back, 2 bases at V and 0 bases at J, with 10 bases in the middle. The rearrangement joins TRBV30 to TRBJ2-5; D possibly corresponds to TRBD1 (5 bases). This material consisted of peripheral blood, taken 28 days after the second AZD1222 dose. The clonotype originates from an adult who received the AZD1222 COVID-19 vaccine. The CDR3, as DNA: TGTGCCTGGAGTCTAAAGGGGTACCAAGAGACCCAGTACTTC. It yields the protein CAWSLKGYQETQYF.